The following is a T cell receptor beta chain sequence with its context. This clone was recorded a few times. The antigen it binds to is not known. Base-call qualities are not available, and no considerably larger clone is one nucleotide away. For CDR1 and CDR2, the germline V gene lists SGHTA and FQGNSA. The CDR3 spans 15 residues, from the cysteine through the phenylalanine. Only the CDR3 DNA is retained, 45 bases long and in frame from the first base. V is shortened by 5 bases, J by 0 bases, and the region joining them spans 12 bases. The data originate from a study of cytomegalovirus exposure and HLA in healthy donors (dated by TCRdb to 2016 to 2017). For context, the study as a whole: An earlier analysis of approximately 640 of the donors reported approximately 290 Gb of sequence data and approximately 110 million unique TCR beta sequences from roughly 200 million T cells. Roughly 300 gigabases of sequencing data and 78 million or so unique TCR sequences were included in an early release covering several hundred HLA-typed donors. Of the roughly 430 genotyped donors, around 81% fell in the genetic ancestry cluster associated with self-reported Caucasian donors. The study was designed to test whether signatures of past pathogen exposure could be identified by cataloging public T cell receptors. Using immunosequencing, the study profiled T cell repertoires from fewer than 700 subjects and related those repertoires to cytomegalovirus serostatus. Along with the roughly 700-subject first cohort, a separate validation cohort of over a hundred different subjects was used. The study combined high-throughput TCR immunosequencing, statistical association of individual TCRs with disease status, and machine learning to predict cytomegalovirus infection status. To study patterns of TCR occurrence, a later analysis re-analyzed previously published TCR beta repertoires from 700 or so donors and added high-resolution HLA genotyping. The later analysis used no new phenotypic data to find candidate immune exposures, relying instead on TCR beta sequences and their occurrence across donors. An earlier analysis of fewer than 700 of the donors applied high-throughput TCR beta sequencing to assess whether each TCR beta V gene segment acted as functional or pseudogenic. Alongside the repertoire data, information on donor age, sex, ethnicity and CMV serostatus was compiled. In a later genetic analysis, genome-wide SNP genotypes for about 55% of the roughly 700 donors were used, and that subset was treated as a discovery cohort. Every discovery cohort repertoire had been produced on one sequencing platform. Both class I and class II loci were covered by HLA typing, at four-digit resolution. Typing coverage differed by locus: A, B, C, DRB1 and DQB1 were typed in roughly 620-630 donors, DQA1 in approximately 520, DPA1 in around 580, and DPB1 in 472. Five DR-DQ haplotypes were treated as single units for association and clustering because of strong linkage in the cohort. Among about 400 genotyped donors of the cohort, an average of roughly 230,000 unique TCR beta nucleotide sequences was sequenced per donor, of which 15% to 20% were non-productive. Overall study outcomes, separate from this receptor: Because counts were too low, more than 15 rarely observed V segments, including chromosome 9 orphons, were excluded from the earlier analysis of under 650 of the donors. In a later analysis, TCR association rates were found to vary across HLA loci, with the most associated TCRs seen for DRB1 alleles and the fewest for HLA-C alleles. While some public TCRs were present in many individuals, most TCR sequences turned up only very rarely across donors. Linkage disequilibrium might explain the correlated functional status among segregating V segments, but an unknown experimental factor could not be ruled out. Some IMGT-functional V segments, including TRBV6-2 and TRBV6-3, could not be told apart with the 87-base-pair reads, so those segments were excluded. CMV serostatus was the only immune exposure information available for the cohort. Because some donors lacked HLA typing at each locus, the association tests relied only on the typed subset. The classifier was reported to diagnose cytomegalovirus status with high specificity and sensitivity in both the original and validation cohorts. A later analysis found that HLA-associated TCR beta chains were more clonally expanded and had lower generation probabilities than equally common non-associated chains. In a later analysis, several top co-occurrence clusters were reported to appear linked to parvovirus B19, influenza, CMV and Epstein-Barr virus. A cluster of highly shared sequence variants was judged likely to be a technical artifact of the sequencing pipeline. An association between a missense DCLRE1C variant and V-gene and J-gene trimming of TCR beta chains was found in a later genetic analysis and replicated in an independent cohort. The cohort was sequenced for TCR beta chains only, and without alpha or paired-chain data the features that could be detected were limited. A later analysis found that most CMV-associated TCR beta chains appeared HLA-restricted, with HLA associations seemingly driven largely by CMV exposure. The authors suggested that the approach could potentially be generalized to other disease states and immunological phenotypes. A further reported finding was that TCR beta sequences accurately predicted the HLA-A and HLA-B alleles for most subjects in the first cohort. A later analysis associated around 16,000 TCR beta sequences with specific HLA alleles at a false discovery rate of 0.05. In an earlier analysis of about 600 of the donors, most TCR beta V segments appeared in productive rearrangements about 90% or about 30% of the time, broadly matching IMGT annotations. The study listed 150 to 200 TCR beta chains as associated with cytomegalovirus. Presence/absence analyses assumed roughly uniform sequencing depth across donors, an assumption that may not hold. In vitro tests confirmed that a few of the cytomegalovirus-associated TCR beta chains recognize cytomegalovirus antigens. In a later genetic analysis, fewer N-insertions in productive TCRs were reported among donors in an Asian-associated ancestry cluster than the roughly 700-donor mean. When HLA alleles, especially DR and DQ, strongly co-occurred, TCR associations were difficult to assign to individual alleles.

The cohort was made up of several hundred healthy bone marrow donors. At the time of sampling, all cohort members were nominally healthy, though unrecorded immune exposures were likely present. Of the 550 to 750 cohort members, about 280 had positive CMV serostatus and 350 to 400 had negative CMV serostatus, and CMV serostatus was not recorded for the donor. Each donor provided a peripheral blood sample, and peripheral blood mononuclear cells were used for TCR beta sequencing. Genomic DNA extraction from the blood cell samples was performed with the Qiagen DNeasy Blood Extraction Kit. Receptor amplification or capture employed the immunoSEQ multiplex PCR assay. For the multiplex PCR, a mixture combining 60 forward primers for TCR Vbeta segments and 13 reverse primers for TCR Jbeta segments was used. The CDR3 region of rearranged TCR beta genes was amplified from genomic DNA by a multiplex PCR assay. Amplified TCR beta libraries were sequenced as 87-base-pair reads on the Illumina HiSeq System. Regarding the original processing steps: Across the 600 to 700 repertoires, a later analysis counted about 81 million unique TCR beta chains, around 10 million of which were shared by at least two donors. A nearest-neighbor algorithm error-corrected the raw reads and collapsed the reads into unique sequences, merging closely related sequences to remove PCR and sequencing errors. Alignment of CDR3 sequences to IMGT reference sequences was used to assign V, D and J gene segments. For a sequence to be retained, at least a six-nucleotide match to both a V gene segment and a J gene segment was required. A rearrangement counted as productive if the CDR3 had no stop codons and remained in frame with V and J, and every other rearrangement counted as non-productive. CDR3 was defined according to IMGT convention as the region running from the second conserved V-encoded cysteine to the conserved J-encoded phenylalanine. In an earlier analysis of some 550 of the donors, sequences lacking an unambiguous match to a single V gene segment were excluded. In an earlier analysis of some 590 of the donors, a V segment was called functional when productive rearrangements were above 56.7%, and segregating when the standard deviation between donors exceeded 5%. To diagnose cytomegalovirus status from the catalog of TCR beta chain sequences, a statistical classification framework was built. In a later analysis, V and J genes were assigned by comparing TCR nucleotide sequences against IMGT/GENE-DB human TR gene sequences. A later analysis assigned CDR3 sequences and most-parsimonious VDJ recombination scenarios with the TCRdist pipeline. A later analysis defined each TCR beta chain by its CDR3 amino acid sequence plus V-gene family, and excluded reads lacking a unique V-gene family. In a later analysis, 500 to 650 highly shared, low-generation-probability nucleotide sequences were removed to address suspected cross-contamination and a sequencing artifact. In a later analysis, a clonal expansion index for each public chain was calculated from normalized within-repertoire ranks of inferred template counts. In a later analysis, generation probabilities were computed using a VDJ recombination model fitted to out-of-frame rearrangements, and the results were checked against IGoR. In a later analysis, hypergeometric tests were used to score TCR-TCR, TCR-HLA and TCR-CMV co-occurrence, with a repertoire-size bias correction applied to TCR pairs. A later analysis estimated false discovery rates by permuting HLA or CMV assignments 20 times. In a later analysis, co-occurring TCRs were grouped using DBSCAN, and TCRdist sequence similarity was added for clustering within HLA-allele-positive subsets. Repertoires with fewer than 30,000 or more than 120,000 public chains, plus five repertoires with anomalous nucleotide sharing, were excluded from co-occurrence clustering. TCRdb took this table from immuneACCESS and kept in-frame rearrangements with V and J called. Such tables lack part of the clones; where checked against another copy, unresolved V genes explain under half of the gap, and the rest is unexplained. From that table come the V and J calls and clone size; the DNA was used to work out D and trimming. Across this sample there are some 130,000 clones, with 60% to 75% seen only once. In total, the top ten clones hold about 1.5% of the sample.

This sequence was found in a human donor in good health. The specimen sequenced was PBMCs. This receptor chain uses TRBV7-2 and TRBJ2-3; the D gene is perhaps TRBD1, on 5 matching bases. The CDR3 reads CASSQTDSSTDTQYF. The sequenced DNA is TGTGCCAGCAGCCAAACCGACAGTAGCACAGATACGCAGTATTTT.